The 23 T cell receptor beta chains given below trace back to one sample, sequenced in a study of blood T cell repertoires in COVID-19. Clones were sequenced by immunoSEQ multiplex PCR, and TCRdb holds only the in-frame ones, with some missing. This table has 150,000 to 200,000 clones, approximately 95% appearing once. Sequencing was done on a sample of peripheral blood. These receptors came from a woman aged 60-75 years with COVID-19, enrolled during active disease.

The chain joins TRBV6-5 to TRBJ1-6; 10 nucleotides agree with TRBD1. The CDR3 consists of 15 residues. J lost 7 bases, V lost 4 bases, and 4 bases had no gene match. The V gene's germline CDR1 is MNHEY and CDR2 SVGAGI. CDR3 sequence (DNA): TGTGCCAGCAGTTCCCCGGGACAGGGGAATTCACCCCTCCACTTT. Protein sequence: CASSSPGQGNSPLHF.

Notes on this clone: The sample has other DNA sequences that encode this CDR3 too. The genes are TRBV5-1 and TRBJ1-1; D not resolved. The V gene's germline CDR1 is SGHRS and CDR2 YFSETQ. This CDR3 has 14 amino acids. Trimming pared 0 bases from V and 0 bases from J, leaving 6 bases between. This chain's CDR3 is CASSLASVNTEAFF. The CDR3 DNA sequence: TGCGCCAGCAGCTTGGCCTCAGTGAACACTGAAGCTTTCTTT.

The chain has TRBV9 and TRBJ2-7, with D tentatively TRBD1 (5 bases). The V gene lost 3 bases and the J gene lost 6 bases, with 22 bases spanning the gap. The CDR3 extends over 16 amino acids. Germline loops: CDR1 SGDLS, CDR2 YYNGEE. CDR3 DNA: TGTGCCAGCAGCGAGCGACAGAGTTATCCCTTCGGCGAGCAGTACTTC. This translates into CASSERQSYPFGEQYF.

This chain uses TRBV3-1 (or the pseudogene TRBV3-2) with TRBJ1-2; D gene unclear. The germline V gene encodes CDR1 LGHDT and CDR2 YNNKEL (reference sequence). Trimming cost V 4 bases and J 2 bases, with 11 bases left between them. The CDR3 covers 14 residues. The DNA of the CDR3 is TGTGCCAGCAGCCCCCTCACAGTGAACTATGGCTACACCTTC. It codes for CASSPLTVNYGYTF.

DNA for the CDR3: TGTGCCAGCAGCTTAGAATCTAGCGGGGGTGAATCCTACGAGCAGTACTTC. This gives the protein CASSLESSGGESYEQYF. The chain has TRBV11-2 and TRBJ2-7; 10 bases agree with TRBD2. J gave up 1 base and V 0 bases, and 6 bases lay outside the gene matches. In germline, CDR1 is SGHAT, CDR2 FQNNGV. The CDR3 is 17 amino acids.

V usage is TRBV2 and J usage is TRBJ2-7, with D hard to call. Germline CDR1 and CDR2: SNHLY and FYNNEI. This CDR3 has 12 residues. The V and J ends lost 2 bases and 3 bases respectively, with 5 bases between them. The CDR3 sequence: CASSERDYEQYF. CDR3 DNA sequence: TGTGCCAGCAGTGAACGAGACTACGAGCAGTACTTC.

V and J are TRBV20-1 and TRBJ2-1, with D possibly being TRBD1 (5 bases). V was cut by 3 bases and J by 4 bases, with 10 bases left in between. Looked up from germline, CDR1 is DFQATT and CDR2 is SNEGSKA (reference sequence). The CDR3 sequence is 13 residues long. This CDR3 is CSASKGVYNEQFF. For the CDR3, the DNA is TGCAGTGCTAGTAAAGGGGTTTACAATGAGCAGTTCTTC.

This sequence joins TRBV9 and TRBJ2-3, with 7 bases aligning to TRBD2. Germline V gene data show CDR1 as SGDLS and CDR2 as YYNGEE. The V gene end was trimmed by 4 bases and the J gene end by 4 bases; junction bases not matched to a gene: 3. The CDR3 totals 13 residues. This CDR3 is CASSRGGSDTQYF. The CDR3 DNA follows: TGTGCCAGCAGCAGGGGAGGGTCAGATACGCAGTATTTT.

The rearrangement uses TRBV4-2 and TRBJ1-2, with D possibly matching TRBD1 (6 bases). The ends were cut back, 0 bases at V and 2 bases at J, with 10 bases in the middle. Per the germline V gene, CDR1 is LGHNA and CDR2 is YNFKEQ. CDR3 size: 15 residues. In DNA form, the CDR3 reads TGTGCCAGCAGCCAAGATCAGGGGCGAAACTATGGCTACACCTTC. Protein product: CASSQDQGRNYGYTF.

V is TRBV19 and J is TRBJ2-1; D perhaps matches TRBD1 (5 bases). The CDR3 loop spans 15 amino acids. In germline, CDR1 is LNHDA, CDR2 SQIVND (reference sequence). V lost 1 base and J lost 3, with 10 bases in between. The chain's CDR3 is CASSIVQGNYNEQFF. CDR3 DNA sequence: TGTGCCAGTAGTATAGTTCAGGGAAACTACAATGAGCAGTTCTTC.

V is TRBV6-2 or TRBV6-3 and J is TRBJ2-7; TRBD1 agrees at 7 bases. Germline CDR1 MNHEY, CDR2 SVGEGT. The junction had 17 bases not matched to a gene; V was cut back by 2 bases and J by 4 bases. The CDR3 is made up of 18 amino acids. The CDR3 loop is CASSYEGAGRGVSYEQYF. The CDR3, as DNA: TGTGCCAGCAGTTACGAGGGGGCCGGACGGGGTGTTTCGTACGAGCAGTACTTC.

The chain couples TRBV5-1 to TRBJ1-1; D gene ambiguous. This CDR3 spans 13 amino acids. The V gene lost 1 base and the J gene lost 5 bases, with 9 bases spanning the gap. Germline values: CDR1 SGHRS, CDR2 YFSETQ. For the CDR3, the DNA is TGCGCCAGCAGCTTGTCTCAGGATACTGAAGCTTTCTTT. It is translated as CASSLSQDTEAFF.

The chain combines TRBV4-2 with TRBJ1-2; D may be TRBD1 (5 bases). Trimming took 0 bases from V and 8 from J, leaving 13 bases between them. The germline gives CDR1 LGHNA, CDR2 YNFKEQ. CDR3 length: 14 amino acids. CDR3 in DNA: TGTGCCAGCAGCCAAGAACAGGACCAGGGAGGCTACACCTTC. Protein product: CASSQEQDQGGYTF.

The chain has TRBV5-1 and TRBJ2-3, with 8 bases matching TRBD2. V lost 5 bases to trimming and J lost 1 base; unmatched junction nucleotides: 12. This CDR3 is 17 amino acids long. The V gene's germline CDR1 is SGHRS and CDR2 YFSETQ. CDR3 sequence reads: CASSKTSGTSRTDTQYF. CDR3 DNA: TGCGCCAGCAGTAAGACCAGCGGGACTAGTCGCACAGATACGCAGTATTTT.

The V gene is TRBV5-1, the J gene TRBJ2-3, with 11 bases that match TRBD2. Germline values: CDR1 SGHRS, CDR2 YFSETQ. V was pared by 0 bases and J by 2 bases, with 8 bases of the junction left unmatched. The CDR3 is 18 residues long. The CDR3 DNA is TGCGCCAGCAGCTTGGAGCTAGCGGGGGGAACTTTCACAGATACGCAGTATTTT. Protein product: CASSLELAGGTFTDTQYF. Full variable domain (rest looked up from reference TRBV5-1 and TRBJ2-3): KAGVTQTPRYLIKTRGQQVTLSCSPISGHRSVSWYQQTPGQGLQFLFEYFSETQRNKGNFPGRFSGRQFSNSRSEMNVSTLELGDSALYLCASSLELAGGTFTDTQYFGPGTRLTVL.

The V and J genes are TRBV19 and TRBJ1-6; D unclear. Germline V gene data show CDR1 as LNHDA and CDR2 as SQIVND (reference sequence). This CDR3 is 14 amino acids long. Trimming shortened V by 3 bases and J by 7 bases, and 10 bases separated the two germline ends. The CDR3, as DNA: TGTGCCAGTAGTATTCTGGGCGGGAATTCACCCCTCCACTTT. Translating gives CASSILGGNSPLHF.

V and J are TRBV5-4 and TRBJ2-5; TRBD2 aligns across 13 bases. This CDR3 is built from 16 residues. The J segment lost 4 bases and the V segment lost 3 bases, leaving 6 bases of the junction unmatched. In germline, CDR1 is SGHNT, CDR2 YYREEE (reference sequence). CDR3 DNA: TGTGCCAGCAGCTCTGGGACTAGCGGGGCTGGAGAGACCCAGTACTTC. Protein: CASSSGTSGAGETQYF. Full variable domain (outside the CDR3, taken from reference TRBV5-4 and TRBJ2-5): ETGVTQSPTHLIKTRGQQVTLRCSSQSGHNTVSWYQQALGQGPQFIFQYYREEENGRGNFPPRFSGLQFPNYSSELNVNALELDDSALYLCASSSGTSGAGETQYFGPGTRLLVL.

The CDR3 DNA is TGTGCCAGCAGTTACGGAGGAGTTGGGAGCTATGGCTACACCTTC. Amino acids: CASSYGGVGSYGYTF. This chain connects TRBV6-2 or TRBV6-3 to TRBJ1-2, with unresolved D. Per germline, CDR1 MNHEY and CDR2 SVGEGT. V lost 2 bases to trimming and J lost 4 bases, with 14 bases between them. CDR3 size: 15 residues.

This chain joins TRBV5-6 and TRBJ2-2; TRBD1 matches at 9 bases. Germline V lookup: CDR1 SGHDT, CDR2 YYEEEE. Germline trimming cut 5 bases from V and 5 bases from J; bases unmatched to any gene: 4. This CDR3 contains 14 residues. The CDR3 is CASSGQGRTGELFF. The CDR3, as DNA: TGTGCCAGCAGTGGACAGGGGAGAACCGGGGAGCTGTTTTTT.

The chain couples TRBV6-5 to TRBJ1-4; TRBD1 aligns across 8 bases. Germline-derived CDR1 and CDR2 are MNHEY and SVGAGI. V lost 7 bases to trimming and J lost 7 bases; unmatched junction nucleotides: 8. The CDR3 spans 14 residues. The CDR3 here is CASTGRGLREKLFF. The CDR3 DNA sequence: TGTGCCAGCACGGGCAGGGGGCTTCGTGAAAAACTGTTTTTT.

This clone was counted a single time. DNA for the CDR3: TGTGCCAGCAGCTTTCTAGCGGGGGGTCCCAATGAGCAGTTCTTC. It yields the protein CASSFLAGGPNEQFF. The rearrangement links TRBV5-5 to TRBJ2-1; 11 bases are a match to TRBD2. CDR1 is SGHKS and CDR2 is YYEKEE in the germline V gene (reference sequence). This CDR3 is 15 amino acids long. J was trimmed by 6 bases and V by 2 bases; bases with no gene match: 4.

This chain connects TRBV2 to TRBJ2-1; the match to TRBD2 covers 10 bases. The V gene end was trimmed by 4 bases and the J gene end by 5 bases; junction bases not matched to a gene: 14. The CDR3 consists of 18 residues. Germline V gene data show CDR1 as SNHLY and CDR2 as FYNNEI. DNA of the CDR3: TGTGCCAGCAGTGTACGGAGCGGGGGGGCCATCTTGGACAATGAGCAGTTCTTC. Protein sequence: CASSVRSGGAILDNEQFF.

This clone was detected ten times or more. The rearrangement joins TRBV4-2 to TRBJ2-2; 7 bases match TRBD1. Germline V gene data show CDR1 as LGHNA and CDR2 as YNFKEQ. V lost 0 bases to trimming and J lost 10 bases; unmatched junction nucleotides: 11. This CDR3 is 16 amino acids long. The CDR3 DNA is TGTGCCAGCAGCCAAGAAAGGGGACAGCCCTCTCAGGAGCTGTTTTTT. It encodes CASSQERGQPSQELFF.